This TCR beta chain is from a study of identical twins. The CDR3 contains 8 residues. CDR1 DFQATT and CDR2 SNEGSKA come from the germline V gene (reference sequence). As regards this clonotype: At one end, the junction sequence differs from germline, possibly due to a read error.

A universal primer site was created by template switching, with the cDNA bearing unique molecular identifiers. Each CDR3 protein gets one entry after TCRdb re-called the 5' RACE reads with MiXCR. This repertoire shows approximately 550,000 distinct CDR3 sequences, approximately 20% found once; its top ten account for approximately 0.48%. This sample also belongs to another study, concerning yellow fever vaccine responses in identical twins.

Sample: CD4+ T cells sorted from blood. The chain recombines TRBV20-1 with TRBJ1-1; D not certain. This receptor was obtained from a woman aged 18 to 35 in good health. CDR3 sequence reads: CSTNKDRF. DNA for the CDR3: TGCAGTACGAACAAGGACCGGTTT.